A single TCR beta chain is shown here with its context. Antigen: not known. The data are from a study of OX40 agonist ivuxolimab in advanced cancers. Study as a whole: People in dose escalation had one of these cancers: hepatocellular carcinoma, melanoma, renal cell or head and neck cancer. Study-wide results and limits: More expanded clones were seen, on average, in CD8+ T cells than in CD4+. The investigators did not determine what antigen specificity the expanded peripheral T cells had.

TCRdb's copy holds only in-frame clones and misses some; the assay was immunoSEQ multiplex PCR. The data hold some 20,000 clones, with 74% observed a single time. This receptor was obtained from an adult with an advanced solid tumor such as melanoma, head and neck, liver or kidney cancer. The material sequenced was CD4+ or CD8+ T cells sorted from blood, taken in a trial of the OX40 agonist ivuxolimab.

CDR3 region: CASSLGDQAADTQYF. As DNA, the CDR3 is TGTGCCAGCAGCTTAGGGGACCAAGCGGCAGATACGCAGTATTTT. The genes are TRBV11-2 and TRBJ2-3; D possibly matches TRBD1 or TRBD2 (5 bases each). Per germline, CDR1 SGHAT and CDR2 FQNNGV. CDR3 length: 15 amino acids. Trimming left V 1 base short and J 4 bases short, with 12 bases between.